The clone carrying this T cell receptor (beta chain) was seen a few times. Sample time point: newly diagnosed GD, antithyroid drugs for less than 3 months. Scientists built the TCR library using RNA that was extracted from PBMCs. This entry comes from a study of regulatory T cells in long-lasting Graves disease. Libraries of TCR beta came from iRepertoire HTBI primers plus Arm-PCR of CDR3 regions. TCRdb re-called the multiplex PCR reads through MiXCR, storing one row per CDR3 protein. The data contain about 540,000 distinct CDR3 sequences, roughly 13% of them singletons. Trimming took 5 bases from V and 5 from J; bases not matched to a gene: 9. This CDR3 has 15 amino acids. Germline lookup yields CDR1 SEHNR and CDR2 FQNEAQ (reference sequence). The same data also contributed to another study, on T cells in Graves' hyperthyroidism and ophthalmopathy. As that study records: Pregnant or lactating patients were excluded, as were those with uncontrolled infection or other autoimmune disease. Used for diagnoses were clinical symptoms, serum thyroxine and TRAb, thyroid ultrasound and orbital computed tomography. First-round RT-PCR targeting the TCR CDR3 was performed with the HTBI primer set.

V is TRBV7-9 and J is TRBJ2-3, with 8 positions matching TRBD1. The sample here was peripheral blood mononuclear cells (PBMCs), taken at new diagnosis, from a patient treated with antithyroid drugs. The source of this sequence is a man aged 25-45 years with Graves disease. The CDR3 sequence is CASSPGTGEVDTQYF. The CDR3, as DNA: TGTGCCAGCAGCCCAGGGACAGGCGAAGTAGATACGCAGTATTTT.